Here is one T cell receptor beta chain with its context. The T cells that were sequenced for TCR beta were CD8+ and CD4+ cells from blood. In Susac syndrome patients, recently defined diagnostic criteria for definite or probable disease were met. TEMRA cells underwent FACS enrichment and CD8+ and CD4+ T cells underwent negative isolation. These data come from a study of CD8 T cells in Susac syndrome. Roughly 0.45 to 1 ug RNA was reverse transcribed with random hexamers. MiXCR, applied by TCRdb to the immunoSEQ multiplex PCR reads, yields one record per CDR3 protein. The sample has some 250,000 distinct CDR3 sequences; 90% to 97% are singletons. This TCR derives from a human donor with Susac syndrome. Input material: CD4+ T cells from PBMCs.

CDR3 region: CASSVLLAGVNTDTQYF. The CDR3 DNA is TGTGCCAGCAGCGTGTTGCTAGCGGGAGTCAACACAGATACGCAGTATTTT. The chain links TRBV9 to TRBJ2-3; 10 bases are a match to TRBD2. The CDR3 covers 17 residues. V lost 2 bases and J lost 2; bases outside the gene matches: 8. CDR1 SGDLS and CDR2 YYNGEE come from the germline V gene. Filled out from reference TRBV9 and TRBJ2-3, the complete variable domain reads DSGVTQTPKHLITATGQRVTLRCSPRSGDLSVYWYQQSLDQGLQFLIQYYNGEERAKGNILERFSAQQFPDLHSELNLSSLELGDSALYFCASSVLLAGVNTDTQYFGPGTRLTVL.